The subject of this entry is one T cell receptor (beta chain). This sample was taken from a study of blood T cell repertoires in COVID-19. The table came from immunoSEQ multiplex PCR; TCRdb's copy has only in-frame clones and leaves some out. The table has about 200,000 clones, about 84% seen once. The sample comprised PBMCs or T cells enriched from blood (not recorded which). The clonotype comes from a man aged 40-50 years with acute COVID-19.

The CDR3 DNA sequence: TGTGCCAGCAGCTTGGGTAGGGGGAGGGGGGACACTGAAGCTTTCTTT. Translating gives CASSLGRGRGDTEAFF. The chain carries TRBV5-6 and TRBJ1-1; possibly TRBD1 for D (6 bases). Germline CDR1 is SGHDT and CDR2 is YYEEEE. The CDR3 is 16 residues long. V dropped 0 bases and J dropped 3 bases, with 15 bases sitting between them.